Presented here are 22 T cell receptor beta chains from one specimen sequenced in a study of blood T cell repertoires in COVID-19. Measured with immunoSEQ multiplex PCR; TCRdb has only the in-frame clones, and not every one. The data contain about 24,000 clones, approximately 91% of them singletons. Sequenced sample: peripheral blood. The receptor source for this set is a man in his 70s with COVID-19, enrolled during active disease.

The V gene is TRBV27, the J gene TRBJ2-1, with D perhaps TRBD1 (5 bases). CDR3 size: 15 residues. Per germline, CDR1 MNHEY and CDR2 SMNVEV (reference sequence). The V gene lost 2 bases and the J gene lost 8 bases, with 16 bases spanning the gap. CDR3 coding DNA: TGTGCCAGCAGTTTAGCAGGGTATTTACATTATGAGCAGTTCTTC. Protein: CASSLAGYLHYEQFF.

The J gene is TRBJ1-5, the V gene TRBV30; D is unclear. Germline CDR1 reads GTSNPN; CDR2 reads SVGIG (reference sequence). This CDR3 has 13 residues. V was trimmed by 1 base and J by 3 bases, leaving 7 bases between them. The CDR3 sequence: CAWSAGNNQPQHF. The DNA for the CDR3 is TGTGCCTGGAGTGCGGGAAACAATCAGCCCCAGCATTTT.

The chain employs TRBV6-6 and TRBJ2-7; 7 nucleotides match TRBD2. With V trimmed by 4 bases and J by 0 bases, 6 bases remained unmatched. The CDR3 spans 15 residues. Germline V lookup: CDR1 MNHNY, CDR2 SVGAGI (reference sequence). Here the CDR3 reads CASSSPSGHSYEQYF. CDR3 bases: TGTGCCAGCAGTTCGCCTAGCGGCCACTCCTACGAGCAGTACTTC.

V usage is TRBV2 and J usage is TRBJ2-4; D might be TRBD2 (6 bases). The CDR3 runs 12 residues. V dropped 5 bases and J dropped 9 bases, with 11 bases sitting between them. Germline V CDR1 and CDR2: SNHLY, FYNNEI. This chain's CDR3 is CASSLEGGIQYF. CDR3 coding DNA: TGTGCCAGCAGTCTTGAGGGAGGCATTCAGTACTTC.

The rearrangement joins TRBV7-9 to TRBJ1-2; 7 bases align to TRBD1. This CDR3 comprises 12 residues. V lost 5 bases and J lost 8; bases outside the gene matches: 5. CDR1 SEHNR and CDR2 FQNEAQ come from the germline V gene (reference sequence). For the CDR3, the DNA is TGTGCCAGCAGCCAGACAGGGTGGGGCTACACCTTC. Its protein product is CASSQTGWGYTF.

The V call is TRBV30, the J call TRBJ2-2; D possibly corresponds to TRBD1 (7 bases). Trimming left V 2 bases short and J 1 base short, with 14 bases between. This CDR3 region has 16 residues. Germline V lookup: CDR1 GTSNPN, CDR2 SVGIG (reference sequence). The CDR3 here is CAWSLQGRRNTGELFF. DNA of the CDR3: TGTGCCTGGAGTTTACAGGGGAGGCGGAACACCGGGGAGCTGTTTTTT.

V usage is TRBV10-1 and J usage is TRBJ2-2, with 7 bases that match TRBD2. Germline lookup yields CDR1 WNHNN and CDR2 SYGVQD (reference sequence). CDR3 size: 15 residues. After removal of 2 bases from V and 6 bases from J, the junction contained 6 bases not matched to a gene. DNA of the CDR3: TGCGCCAGCAGTGAGGGCGGGAGAGCTGCCGGGGAGCTGTTTTTT. It codes for CASSEGGRAAGELFF.

This clone was observed a handful of times. The chain is built from TRBV18 and TRBJ2-1, with 10 bases lining up with TRBD2. From germline, CDR1 is KGHSH and CDR2 LQKENI. Losses at the gene ends were 0 bases for V and 9 bases for J; bases not matched to a gene: 5. The CDR3 consists of 15 residues. In nucleotides, the CDR3 is TGTGCCAGCTCACCACCGGCTAGCGGGAGAGCTGAGCAGTTCTTC. This gives the protein CASSPPASGRAEQFF.

This clone was seen more than once but under ten times. V and J are TRBV10-1 and TRBJ1-4; D possibly corresponds to TRBD1 (6 bases). The V gene's germline CDR1 is WNHNN and CDR2 SYGVQD (reference sequence). The CDR3 is 15 residues long. Trimming shortened V by 4 bases and J by 3 bases, and 12 bases separated the two germline ends. CDR3 nucleotides: TGCGCCAGCAGTGCCGGACAGCTAGCTAATGAAAAACTGTTTTTT. This translates into CASSAGQLANEKLFF.

This chain uses TRBV7-9 with TRBJ2-3, with 8 bases identical to TRBD2. CDR1 SEHNR and CDR2 FQNEAQ come from the germline V gene (reference sequence). J lost 5 bases, V lost 5 bases, and 15 bases had no gene match. There are 17 residues in the CDR3. CDR3 nucleotide sequence: TGTGCCAGCAGCCCCCCCTCGGGAGGGGCAGAGGGAGATACGCAGTATTTT. Translated: CASSPPSGGAEGDTQYF. Using reference TRBV7-9 and TRBJ2-3 for the parts outside the CDR3, the full variable domain is DTGVSQNPRHKITKRGQNVTFRCDPISEHNRLYWYRQTLGQGPEFLTYFQNEAQLEKSRLLSDRFSAERPKGSFSTLEIQRTEQGDSAMYLCASSPPSGGAEGDTQYFGPGTRLTVL.

The chain carries TRBV12-3 or TRBV12-4 and TRBJ2-4; D remains unclear. The CDR3 loop spans 13 amino acids. Trimming took 6 bases from V and 7 from J, leaving 13 bases between them. CDR3 coding DNA: TGTGCCAGCAGCCCGGGTGGGTTGAACATTCAGTACTTC. The encoded protein is CASSPGGLNIQYF.

The V gene is TRBV11-1, the J gene TRBJ2-1; the match to TRBD2 covers 10 bases. The CDR3 loop spans 15 amino acids. V dropped 1 base and J dropped 10; count of bases not matched to a gene: 7. CDR1 and CDR2 from the germline V gene are SGHAT and FQDESV (reference sequence). CDR3 coding DNA: TGTGCCAGCAGCTTAGTAGCGGGGGGACTTGGGGAGCAGTTCTTC. This translates into CASSLVAGGLGEQFF.

The gene calls are TRBV4-1 and TRBJ1-5; D ambiguous. Germline CDR1 and CDR2: MGHRA and YSYEKL. This CDR3 has 14 amino acids. V was pared by 1 base and J by 1 base, with 5 bases between. The CDR3 nucleotides read TGCGCCAGCAGCCAAGGCGTGAGCAATCAGCCCCAGCATTTT. Translated: CASSQGVSNQPQHF.

CDR3 bases: TGCGCCAGCAGCGTACAGGGATCCTACAATGAGCAGTTCTTC. Residues: CASSVQGSYNEQFF. The chain recombines TRBV5-1 with TRBJ2-1; possibly TRBD1 for D (6 bases). The length of the CDR3 is 14 residues. Trimming shortened V by 4 bases and J by 1 base, and 9 bases separated the two germline ends. Looked up from germline, CDR1 is SGHRS and CDR2 is YFSETQ.

The J gene is TRBJ1-1, the V gene TRBV12-3 or TRBV12-4, with D unclear. This CDR3 comprises 13 residues. The V and J ends lost 1 base and 2 bases respectively, with 5 bases between them. CDR3 nucleotides: TGTGCCAGCAGTTTAGGCACTAACACTGAAGCTTTCTTT. Translation gives CASSLGTNTEAFF.

J is TRBJ1-4 and V is TRBV6-6, with D uncertain. The length of the CDR3 is 15 residues. CDR1 is MNHNY and CDR2 is SVGAGI in the germline V gene (reference sequence). Trimming removed 6 bases from V and 4 bases from J, with 15 bases in between. This chain's CDR3 is CASRKGGGRNEKLFF. The DNA of the CDR3 is TGTGCCAGCAGAAAAGGCGGAGGACGTAATGAAAAACTGTTTTTT.

The rearrangement links TRBV3-1 (or the pseudogene TRBV3-2) to TRBJ1-4; 10 positions match TRBD1. The V gene's germline CDR1 is LGHDT and CDR2 YNNKEL (reference sequence). The CDR3 consists of 17 residues. The trim removed 4 bases at V and 8 bases at J, leaving 13 bases unmatched. The CDR3 spells CASSPGDRGGSPEKLFF. CDR3 sequence (DNA): TGTGCCAGCAGCCCCGGGGACAGGGGAGGCTCTCCGGAAAAACTGTTTTTT.

V is TRBV30 and J is TRBJ2-1; 13 bases match TRBD2. This CDR3 is built from 14 residues. V shed 4 bases, J shed 10 bases, and the junction held 7 bases outside the gene matches. Germline assignment: CDR1 GTSNPN and CDR2 SVGIG (reference sequence). CDR3 protein: CAWTPGLAGNEQFF. Here the CDR3 DNA reads TGTGCCTGGACCCCGGGACTAGCGGGGAACGAGCAGTTCTTC.

This sequence joins TRBV6-5 and TRBJ2-7, with D perhaps matching TRBD1 (5 bases). The CDR3 loop spans 13 amino acids. Germline CDR1 is MNHEY and CDR2 is SVGAGI. The ends were cut back, 4 bases at V and 6 bases at J, with 13 bases in the middle. As DNA, the CDR3 is TGTGCCAGCAGTTTGGACACATCGGGCGAGCAGTACTTC. Amino acids: CASSLDTSGEQYF.

With respect to this clone: Mismatch with germline at one junction end may stem from a read error. V gene TRBV7-9 combines with J gene TRBJ2-7, with a weak D call TRBD1 (6 bases). The germline V gene has CDR1 SEHNR and CDR2 FQNEAQ (reference sequence). The CDR3 is 13 residues long. CDR3 sequence (DNA): TGTGCCAGCAGTTTAGACAGGCTGGGTGAGCAGTACTTC. Amino acid sequence: CASSLDRLGEQYF.

CDR3 in DNA: TGTGCCAGCAGTTCGGTACTAGCGGGAACAGATACGCAGTATTTT. This encodes CASSSVLAGTDTQYF. The V call is TRBV6-5, the J call TRBJ2-3; 10 bases are shared with TRBD2. The length of the CDR3 is 15 residues. Per the germline V gene, CDR1 is MNHEY and CDR2 is SVGAGI. J was trimmed by 3 bases and V by 4 bases; bases with no gene match: 4.

This chain uses TRBV6-1 with TRBJ1-5; the D is unclear. This CDR3 spans 14 amino acids. CDR1 is MNHNS, CDR2 SASEGT, per germline. Trimming took off 0 bases at V and 7 bases at J, with 10 bases between the two ends. The CDR3 nucleotides are TGTGCCAGCAGTGAAGCGTCTATTAGCCAGCCCCAGCATTTT. Its protein product is CASSEASISQPQHF.